This entry is about one T cell receptor beta chain. No antigen is known for it. Data came from immunoSEQ multiplex PCR; TCRdb stores just in-frame clones and leaves some out. The sample yields roughly 310,000 clones, around 90% seen once. The record originates from a study of cytomegalovirus exposure and HLA in healthy donors. Background on the study: The 120 or so validation repertoires used a platform that matched the one used for the 550 to 800 first-cohort repertoires, as a later analysis reported.

Study outcomes and limitations: Most observed TCR sequences were rare, whereas some public TCRs were detected in many donors. Using the classifier, cytomegalovirus status was reportedly diagnosed with high specificity and sensitivity. It was about 150 TCR beta chains that were listed as cytomegalovirus-associated.

Sequencing was carried out using PBMCs. This receptor was obtained from a man aged 25 to 45 in good health and CMV-seronegative.

CDR3 in amino acids: CATSRSRGSNEQFF. The CDR3 coding sequence is TGTGCCACCAGCAGATCCCGGGGGTCCAATGAGCAGTTCTTC. The genes are TRBV15 and TRBJ2-1; a possible D gene is TRBD2 (6 bases). CDR3 length: 14 residues. V was pared by 2 bases and J by 6 bases, with 11 bases between. CDR1 is LNHNV, CDR2 YYDKDF, per germline (reference sequence).